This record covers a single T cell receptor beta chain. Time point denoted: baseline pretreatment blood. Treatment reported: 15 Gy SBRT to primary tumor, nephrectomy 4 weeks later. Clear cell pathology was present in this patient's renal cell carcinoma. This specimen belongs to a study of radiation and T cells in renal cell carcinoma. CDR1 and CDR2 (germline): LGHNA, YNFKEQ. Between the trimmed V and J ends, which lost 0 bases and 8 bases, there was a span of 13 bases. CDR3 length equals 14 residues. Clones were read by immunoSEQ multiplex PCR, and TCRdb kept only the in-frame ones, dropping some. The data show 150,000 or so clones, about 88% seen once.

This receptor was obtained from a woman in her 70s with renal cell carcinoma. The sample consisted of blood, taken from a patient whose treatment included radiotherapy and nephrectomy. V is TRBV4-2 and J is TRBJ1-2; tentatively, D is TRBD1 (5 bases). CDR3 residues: CASSQEGREGGYTF. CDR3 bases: TGTGCCAGCAGCCAAGAGGGCAGGGAAGGAGGCTACACCTTC.